This T cell receptor beta chain appears in the sequencing data of a study of human T cells and chemical hapten exposure. The CDR3 has 14 residues. V lost 7 bases to trimming and J lost 7 bases, with 20 bases between them. The V gene's germline CDR1 is DFQATT and CDR2 SNEGSKA (reference sequence). This clonotype was seen a handful of times. Specified time point: pre-sensitization, week 0. Treatment here: therapeutic diphenylcyclopropenone sensitization with weekly scalp DPC. The library tagged individual cDNA molecules with unique molecular identifiers. Each CDR3 protein gets one entry after TCRdb re-called the RACE reads with MiXCR. In the table there are about 350,000 distinct CDR3 sequences, 4.5% to 7% of which are singletons.

The sequence derives from a woman under 30 with alopecia areata. Some clones in this sample may be carry-over from other donors' samples. The rearrangement uses TRBV20-1 and TRBJ1-5; D remains ambiguous. This material consisted of whole blood, taken in connection with sensitization to the hapten diphenylcyclopropenone (DPC). The CDR3 here is CSVSRTEEGQPQHF. CDR3 coding DNA: TGCAGTGTTTCTCGGACCGAGGAAGGGCAGCCCCAGCATTTT.